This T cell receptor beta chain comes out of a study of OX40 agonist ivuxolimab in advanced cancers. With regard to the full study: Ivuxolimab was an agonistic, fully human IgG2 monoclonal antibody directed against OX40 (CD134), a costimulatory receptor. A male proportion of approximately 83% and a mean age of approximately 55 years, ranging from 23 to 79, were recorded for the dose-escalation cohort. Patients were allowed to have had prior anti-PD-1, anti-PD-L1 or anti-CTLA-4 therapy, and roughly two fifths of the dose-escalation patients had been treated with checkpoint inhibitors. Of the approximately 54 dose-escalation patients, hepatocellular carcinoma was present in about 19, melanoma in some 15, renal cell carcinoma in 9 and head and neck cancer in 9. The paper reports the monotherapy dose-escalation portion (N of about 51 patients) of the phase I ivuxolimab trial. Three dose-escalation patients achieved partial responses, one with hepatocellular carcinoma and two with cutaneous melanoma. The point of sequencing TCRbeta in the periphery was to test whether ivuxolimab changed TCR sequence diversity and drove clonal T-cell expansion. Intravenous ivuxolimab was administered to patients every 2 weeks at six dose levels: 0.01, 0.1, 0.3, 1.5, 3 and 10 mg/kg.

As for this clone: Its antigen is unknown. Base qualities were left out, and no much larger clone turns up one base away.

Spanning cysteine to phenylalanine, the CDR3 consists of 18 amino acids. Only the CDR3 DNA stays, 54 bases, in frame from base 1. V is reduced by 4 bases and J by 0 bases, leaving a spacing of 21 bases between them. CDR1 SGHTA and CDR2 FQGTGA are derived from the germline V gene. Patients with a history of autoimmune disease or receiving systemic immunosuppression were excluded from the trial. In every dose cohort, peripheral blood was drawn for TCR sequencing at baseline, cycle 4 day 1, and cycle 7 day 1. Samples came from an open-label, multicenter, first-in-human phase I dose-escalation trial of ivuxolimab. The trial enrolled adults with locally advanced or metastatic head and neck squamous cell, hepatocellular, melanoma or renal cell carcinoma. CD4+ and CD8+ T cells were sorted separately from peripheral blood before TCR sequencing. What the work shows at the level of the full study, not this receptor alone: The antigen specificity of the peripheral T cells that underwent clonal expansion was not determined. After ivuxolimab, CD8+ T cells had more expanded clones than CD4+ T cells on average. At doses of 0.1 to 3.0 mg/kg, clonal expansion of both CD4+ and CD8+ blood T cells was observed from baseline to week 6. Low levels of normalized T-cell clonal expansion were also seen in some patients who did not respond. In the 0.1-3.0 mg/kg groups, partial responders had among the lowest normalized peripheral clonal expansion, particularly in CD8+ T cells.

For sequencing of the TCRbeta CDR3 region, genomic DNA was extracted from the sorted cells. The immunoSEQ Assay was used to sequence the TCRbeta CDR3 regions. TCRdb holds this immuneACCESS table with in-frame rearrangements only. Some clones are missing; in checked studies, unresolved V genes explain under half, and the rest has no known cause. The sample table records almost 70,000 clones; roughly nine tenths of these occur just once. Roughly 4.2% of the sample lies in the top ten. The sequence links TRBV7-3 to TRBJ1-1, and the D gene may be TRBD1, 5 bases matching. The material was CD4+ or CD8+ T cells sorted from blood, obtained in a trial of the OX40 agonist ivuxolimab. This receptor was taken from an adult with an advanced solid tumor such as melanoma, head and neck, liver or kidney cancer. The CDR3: CASSSLGGATALNTEAFF. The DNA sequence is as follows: TGTGCCAGCAGCTCCCTTGGTGGTGCGACAGCTTTGAACACTGAAGCTTTCTTT.